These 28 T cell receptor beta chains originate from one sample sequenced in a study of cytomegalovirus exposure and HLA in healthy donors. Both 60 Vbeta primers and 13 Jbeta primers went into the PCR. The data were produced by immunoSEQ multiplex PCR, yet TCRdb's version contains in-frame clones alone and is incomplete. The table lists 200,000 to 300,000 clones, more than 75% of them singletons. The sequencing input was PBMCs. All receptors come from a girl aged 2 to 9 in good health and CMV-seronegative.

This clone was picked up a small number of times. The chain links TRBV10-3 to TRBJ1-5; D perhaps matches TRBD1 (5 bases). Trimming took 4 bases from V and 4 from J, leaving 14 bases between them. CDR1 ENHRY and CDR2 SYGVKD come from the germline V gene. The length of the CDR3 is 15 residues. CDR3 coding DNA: TGTGCCATCAGTGCCTCGGGGGGGAGTAATCAGCCCCAGCATTTT. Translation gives CAISASGGSNQPQHF.

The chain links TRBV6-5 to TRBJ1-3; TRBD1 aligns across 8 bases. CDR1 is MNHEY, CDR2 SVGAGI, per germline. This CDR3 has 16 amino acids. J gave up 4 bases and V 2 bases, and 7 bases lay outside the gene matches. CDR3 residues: CASSYAGQGLGNTIYF. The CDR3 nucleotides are TGTGCCAGCAGTTACGCCGGACAGGGATTAGGAAACACCATATATTTT.

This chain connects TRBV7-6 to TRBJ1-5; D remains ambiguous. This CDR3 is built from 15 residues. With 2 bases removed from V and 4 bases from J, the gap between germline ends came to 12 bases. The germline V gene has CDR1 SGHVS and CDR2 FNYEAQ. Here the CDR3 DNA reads TGTGCCAGCAGCTTAAATTCGGTAGCAAATCAGCCCCAGCATTTT. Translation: CASSLNSVANQPQHF.

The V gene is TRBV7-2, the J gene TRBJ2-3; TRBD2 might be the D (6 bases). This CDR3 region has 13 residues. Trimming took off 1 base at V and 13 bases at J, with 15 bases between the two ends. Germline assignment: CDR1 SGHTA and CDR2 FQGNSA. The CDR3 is CASSLVRREREYF. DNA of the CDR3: TGTGCCAGCAGCTTAGTCCGGCGTGAGCGGGAGTATTTT. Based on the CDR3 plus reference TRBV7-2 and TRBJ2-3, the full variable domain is GAGVSQSPSNKVTEKGKDVELRCDPISGHTALYWYRQSLGQGLEFLIYFQGNSAPDKSGLPSDRFSAERTGGSVSTLTIQRTQQEDSAVYLCASSLVRREREYFGPGTRLTVL.

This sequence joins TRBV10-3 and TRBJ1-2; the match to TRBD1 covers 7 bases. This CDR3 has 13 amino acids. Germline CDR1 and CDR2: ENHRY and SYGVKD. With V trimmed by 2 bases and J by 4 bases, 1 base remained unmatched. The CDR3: CAISEGQAYGYTF. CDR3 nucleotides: TGTGCCATCAGTGAGGGACAGGCCTATGGCTACACCTTC.

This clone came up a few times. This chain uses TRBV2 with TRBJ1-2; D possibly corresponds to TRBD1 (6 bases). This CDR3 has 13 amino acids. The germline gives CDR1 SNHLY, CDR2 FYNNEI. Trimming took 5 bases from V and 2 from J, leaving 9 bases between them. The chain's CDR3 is CASSRQGNYGYTF. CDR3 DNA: TGTGCCAGCAGTCGGCAGGGGAACTATGGCTACACCTTC.

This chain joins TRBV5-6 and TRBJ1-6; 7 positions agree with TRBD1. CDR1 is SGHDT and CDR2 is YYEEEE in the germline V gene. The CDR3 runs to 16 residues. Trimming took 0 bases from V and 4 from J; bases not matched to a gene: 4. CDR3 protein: CASSLGSGGYNSPLHF. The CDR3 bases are TGTGCCAGCAGCTTGGGATCAGGGGGTTATAATTCACCCCTCCACTTT.

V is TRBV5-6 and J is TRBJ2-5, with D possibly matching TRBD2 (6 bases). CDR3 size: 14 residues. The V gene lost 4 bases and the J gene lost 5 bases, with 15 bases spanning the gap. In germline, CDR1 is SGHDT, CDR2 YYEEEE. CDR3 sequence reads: CASSGDWGGETQYF. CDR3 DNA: TGTGCCAGCAGCGGGGACTGGGGTGGGGAGACCCAGTACTTC. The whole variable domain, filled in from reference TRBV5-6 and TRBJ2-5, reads DAGVTQSPTHLIKTRGQQVTLRCSPKSGHDTVSWYQQALGQGPQFIFQYYEEEERQRGNFPDRFSGHQFPNYSSELNVNALLLGDSALYLCASSGDWGGETQYFGPGTRLLVL.

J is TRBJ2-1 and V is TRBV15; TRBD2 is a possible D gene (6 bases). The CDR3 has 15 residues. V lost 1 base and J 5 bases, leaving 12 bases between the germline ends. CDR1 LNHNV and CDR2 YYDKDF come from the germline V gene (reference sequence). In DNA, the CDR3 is TGTGCCACCAGCAGAGTACTAGCTCTGGACAATGAGCAGTTCTTC. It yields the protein CATSRVLALDNEQFF.

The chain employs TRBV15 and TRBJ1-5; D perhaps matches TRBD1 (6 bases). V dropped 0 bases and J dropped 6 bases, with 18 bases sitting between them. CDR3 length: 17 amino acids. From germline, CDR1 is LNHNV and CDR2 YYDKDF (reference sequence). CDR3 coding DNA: TGTGCCACCAGCAGAGAAAGGCTTACAGGGACGAGTCAGCCCCAGCATTTT. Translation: CATSRERLTGTSQPQHF.

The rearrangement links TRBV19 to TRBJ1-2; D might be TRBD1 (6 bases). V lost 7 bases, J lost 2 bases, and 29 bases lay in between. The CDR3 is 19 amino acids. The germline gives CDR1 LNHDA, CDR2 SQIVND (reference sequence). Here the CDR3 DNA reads TGTGCCAGTACCGCGGGGGGGATACAGGGCTCATCGGACAACTATGGCTACACCTTC. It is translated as CASTAGGIQGSSDNYGYTF.

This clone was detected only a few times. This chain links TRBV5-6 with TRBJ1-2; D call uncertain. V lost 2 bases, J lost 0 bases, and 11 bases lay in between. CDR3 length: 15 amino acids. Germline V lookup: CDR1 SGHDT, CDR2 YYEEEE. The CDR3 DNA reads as TGTGCCAGCAGCTTTCGACTGTCGGCTAACTATGGCTACACCTTC. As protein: CASSFRLSANYGYTF.

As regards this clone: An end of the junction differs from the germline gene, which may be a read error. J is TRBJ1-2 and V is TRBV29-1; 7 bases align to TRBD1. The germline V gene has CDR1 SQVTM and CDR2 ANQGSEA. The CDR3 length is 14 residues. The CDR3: CSAGSEGGVHGCTF. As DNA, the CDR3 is TGCAGCGCCGGATCCGAAGGGGGCGTGCATGGCTGCACCTTC.

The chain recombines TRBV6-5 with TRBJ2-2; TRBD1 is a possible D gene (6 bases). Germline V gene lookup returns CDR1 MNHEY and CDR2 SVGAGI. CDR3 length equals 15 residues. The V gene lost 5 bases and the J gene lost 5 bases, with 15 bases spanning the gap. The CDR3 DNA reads TGTGCCAGCAGTGTGGGAGACAGGATGACCGGGGAGCTGTTTTTT. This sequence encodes CASSVGDRMTGELFF.

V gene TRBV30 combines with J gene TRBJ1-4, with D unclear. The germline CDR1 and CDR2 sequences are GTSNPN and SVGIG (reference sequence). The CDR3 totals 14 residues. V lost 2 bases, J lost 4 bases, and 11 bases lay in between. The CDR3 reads CAWSRRSLNEKLFF. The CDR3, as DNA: TGTGCCTGGAGTAGGCGGTCCCTTAATGAAAAACTGTTTTTT. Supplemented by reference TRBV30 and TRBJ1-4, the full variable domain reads SQTIHQWPATLVQPVGSPLSLECTVEGTSNPNLYWYRQAAGRGLQLLFYSVGIGQISSEVPQNLSASRPQDRQFILSSKKLLLSDSGFYLCAWSRRSLNEKLFFGSGTQLSVL.

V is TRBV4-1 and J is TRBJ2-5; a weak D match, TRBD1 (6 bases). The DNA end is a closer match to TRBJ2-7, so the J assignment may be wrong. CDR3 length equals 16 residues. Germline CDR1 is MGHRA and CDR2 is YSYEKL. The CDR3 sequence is CASSQVTGRAGYEQYF. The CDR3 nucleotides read TGCGCCAGCAGCCAAGTGACAGGCAGGGCCGGCTACGAGCAGTACTTC.

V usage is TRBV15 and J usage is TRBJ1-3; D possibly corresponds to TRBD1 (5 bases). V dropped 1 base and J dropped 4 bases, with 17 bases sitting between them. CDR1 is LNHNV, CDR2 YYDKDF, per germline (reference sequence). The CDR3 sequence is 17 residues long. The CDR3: CATSRVRQGTFGNTIYF. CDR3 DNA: TGTGCCACCAGCAGAGTGAGGCAGGGCACATTCGGAAACACCATATATTTT.

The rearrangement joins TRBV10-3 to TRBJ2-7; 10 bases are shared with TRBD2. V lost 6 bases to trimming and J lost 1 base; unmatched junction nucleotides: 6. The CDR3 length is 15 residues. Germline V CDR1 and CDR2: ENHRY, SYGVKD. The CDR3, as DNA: TGTGCCATCAGCCCCGGGACTAGCGTGTCCTACGAGCAGTACTTC. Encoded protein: CAISPGTSVSYEQYF.

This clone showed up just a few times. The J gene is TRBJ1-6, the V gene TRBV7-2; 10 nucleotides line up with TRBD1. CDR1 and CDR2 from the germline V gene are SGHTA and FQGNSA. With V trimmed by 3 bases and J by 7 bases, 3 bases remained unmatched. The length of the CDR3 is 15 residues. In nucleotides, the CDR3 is TGTGCCAGCAGCTTGGACAGGGGGGAGAATTCACCCCTCCACTTT. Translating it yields CASSLDRGENSPLHF.

The CDR3 DNA is TGTGCCTGGGCGGGGGGCATCAACGAGCAGTACTTC. Protein product: CAWAGGINEQYF. This chain joins TRBV30 and TRBJ2-7; 8 positions agree with TRBD2. Per the germline V gene, CDR1 is GTSNPN and CDR2 is SVGIG (reference sequence). After removal of 5 bases from V and 5 bases from J, the junction contained 5 bases not matched to a gene. The CDR3 contains 12 residues. Filled out from reference TRBV30 and TRBJ2-7, the complete variable domain reads SQTIHQWPATLVQPVGSPLSLECTVEGTSNPNLYWYRQAAGRGLQLLFYSVGIGQISSEVPQNLSASRPQDRQFILSSKKLLLSDSGFYLCAWAGGINEQYFGPGTRLTVT.

CDR3 residues: CASREQTNTEAFF. For the CDR3, the DNA is TGTGCCAGCAGAGAACAGACCAACACTGAAGCTTTCTTT. J is TRBJ1-1 and V is TRBV6-5; no reliable D call. Trimming left V 6 bases short and J 2 bases short, with 10 bases between. Germline CDR1 MNHEY, CDR2 SVGAGI. The CDR3 extends over 13 amino acids.

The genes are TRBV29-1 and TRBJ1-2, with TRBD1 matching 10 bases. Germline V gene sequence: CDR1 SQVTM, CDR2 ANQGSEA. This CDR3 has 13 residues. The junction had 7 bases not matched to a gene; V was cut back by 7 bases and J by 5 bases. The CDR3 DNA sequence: TGCAGCGCCAAGACAGGGGGCGAATATGGCTACACCTTC. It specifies CSAKTGGEYGYTF.

DNA for the CDR3: TGCGCCAGCAGCCATCCTACCGGGGAGTATTATGGCTACACCTTC. Translated, it gives CASSHPTGEYYGYTF. The chain carries TRBV4-1 and TRBJ1-2; D unresolved. This CDR3 has 15 residues. Trimming removed 3 bases from V and 5 bases from J, with 16 bases in between. Per germline, CDR1 MGHRA and CDR2 YSYEKL.

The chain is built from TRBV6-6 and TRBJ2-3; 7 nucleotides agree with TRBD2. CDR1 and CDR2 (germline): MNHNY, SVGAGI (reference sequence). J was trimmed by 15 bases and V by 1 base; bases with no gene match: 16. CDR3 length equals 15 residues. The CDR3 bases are TGTGCCAGCAGTTACTTGGGGGGTGGAGGGAGGGAGAATTATTTT. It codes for CASSYLGGGGRENYF.

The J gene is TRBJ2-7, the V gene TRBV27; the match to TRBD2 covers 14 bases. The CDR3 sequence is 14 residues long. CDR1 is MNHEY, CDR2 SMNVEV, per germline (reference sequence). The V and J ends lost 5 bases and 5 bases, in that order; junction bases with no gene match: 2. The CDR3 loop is CASSRTSGRNEQYF. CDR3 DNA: TGTGCCAGCAGTCGGACTAGCGGGAGGAACGAGCAGTACTTC.

The CDR3, as DNA: TGTGCCAGCAGCTTGAAGGGACAGCCGAACACTGAAGCTTTCTTT. Residues: CASSLKGQPNTEAFF. This chain joins TRBV5-4 and TRBJ1-1; 7 bases fit TRBD1. Germline-derived CDR1 and CDR2 are SGHNT and YYREEE (reference sequence). With V trimmed by 1 base and J by 1 base, 4 bases remained unmatched. This CDR3 is built from 15 residues.

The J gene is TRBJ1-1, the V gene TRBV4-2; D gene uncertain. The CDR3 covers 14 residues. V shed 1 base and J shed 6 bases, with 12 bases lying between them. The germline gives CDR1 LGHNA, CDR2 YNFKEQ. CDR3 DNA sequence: TGTGCCAGCAGCCAAGGGACTCTCTTCTCTGAAGCTTTCTTT. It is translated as CASSQGTLFSEAFF.

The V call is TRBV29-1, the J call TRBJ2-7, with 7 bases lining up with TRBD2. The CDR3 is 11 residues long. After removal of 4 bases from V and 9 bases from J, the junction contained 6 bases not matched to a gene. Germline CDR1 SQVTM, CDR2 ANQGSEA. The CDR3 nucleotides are TGCAGCGTTGGCGGGGGTCGCAGGCAGTACTTC. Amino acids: CSVGGGRRQYF.